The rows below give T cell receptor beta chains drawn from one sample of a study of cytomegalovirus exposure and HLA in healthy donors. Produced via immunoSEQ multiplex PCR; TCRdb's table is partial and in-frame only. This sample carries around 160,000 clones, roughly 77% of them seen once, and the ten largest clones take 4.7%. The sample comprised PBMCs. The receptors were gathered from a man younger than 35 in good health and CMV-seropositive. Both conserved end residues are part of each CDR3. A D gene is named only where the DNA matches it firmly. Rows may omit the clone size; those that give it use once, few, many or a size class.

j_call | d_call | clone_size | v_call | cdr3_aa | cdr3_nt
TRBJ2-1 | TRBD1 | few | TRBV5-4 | CASSIGMTGVYNEQFF | TGTGCCAGCAGCATCGGGATGACAGGGGTATACAATGAGCAGTTCTTC
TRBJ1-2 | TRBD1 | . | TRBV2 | CASSPDRGNYGYTF | TGTGCCAGCAGTCCCGACAGGGGCAACTATGGCTACACCTTC
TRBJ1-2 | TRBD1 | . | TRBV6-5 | CASSYPGQLTGYTF | TGTGCCAGCAGTTACCCGGGACAGCTTACGGGCTACACCTTC
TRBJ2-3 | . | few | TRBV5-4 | CASSGEEGASTDTQYF | TGTGCCAGCAGCGGGGAGGAAGGGGCAAGCACAGATACGCAGTATTTT
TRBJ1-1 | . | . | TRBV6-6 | CASSYREMNTEAFF | TGTGCCAGCAGTTACCGGGAGATGAACACTGAAGCTTTCTTT
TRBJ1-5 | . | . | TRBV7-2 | CASSPRGGDARPQHF | TGTGCCAGCAGCCCCCGAGGAGGGGATGCCCGGCCCCAGCATTTT
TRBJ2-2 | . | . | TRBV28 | CASSLGHNTGELFF | TGTGCCAGCAGTTTGGGCCACAACACCGGGGAGCTGTTTTTT
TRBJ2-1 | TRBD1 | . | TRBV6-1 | CASSVGTASYNEQFF | TGTGCCAGCAGTGTCGGGACAGCTTCCTACAATGAGCAGTTCTTC
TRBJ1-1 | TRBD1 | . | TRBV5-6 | CASSLAGDSPAAFF | TGTGCCAGCAGCTTGGCCGGGGACAGCCCTGCGGCTTTCTTT
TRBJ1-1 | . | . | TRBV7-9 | CASGPAGGTEAFF | TGTGCCAGCGGCCCCGCGGGGGGCACTGAAGCTTTCTTT
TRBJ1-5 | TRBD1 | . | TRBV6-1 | CASRRQGDQPQHF | TGTGCCAGCAGACGACAGGGGGATCAGCCCCAGCATTTT
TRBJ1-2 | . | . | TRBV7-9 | CASSPLHLSGYTF | TGTGCCAGCAGCCCCCTGCACCTATCTGGCTACACCTTC
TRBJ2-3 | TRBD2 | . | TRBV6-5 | CASSYGGVADTQYF | TGTGCCAGCAGTTACGGGGGGGTGGCAGATACGCAGTATTTT
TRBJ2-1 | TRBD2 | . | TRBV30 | CAWSVIAGGPYNEQFF | TGTGCCTGGAGTGTAATAGCGGGAGGCCCCTACAATGAGCAGTTCTTC
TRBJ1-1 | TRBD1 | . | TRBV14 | CASSPDRENTEAFF | TGTGCCAGCAGCCCGGACAGGGAGAACACTGAAGCTTTCTTT
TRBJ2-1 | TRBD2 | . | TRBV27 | CASSLGTSGNNEQFF | TGTGCCAGCAGTTTAGGGACTAGCGGGAACAATGAGCAGTTCTTC
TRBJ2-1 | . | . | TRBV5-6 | CASSIAGSYNEQFF | TGTGCCAGCAGTATCGCAGGGTCCTACAATGAGCAGTTCTTC